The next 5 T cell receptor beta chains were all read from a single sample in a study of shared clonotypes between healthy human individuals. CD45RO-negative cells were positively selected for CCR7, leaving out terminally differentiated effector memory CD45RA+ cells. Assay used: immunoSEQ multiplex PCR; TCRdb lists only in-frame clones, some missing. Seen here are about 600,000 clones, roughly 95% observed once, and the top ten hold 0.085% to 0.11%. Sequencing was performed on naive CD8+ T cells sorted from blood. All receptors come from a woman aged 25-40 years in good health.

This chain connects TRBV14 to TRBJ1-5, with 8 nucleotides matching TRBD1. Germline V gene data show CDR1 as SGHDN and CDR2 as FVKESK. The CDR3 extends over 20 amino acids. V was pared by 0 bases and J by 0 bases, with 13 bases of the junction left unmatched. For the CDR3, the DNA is TGTGCCAGCAGCCAAGATCGGGGACAGGTAACCCATTATAGCAATCAGCCCCAGCATTTT. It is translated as CASSQDRGQVTHYSNQPQHF.

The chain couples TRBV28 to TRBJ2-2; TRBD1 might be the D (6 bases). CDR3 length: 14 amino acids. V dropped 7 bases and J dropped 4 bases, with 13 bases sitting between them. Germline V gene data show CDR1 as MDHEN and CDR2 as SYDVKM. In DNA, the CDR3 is TGTGCCAGCAACTTACAGGGAGTCACCGGGGAGCTGTTTTTT. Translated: CASNLQGVTGELFF.

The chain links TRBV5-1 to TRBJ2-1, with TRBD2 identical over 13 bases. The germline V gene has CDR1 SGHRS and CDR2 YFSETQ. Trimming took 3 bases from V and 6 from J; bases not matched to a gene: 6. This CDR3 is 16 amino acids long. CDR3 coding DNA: TGCGCCAGCAGCTCTGCGACTAGCGGGAGGACCAATGAGCAGTTCTTC. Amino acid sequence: CASSSATSGRTNEQFF.

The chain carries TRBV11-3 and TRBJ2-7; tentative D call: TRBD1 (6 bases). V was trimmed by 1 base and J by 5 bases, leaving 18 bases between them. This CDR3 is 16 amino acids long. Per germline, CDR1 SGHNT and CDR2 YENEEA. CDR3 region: CASSLAPRQDRDEQYF. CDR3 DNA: TGTGCCAGCAGCTTAGCTCCCAGACAGGATCGCGACGAGCAGTACTTC. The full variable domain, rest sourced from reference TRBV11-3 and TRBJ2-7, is EAGVVQSPRYKIIEKKQPVAFWCNPISGHNTLYWYLQNLGQGPELLIRYENEEAVDDSQLPKDRFSAERLKGVDSTLKIQPAELGDSAVYLCASSLAPRQDRDEQYFGPGTRLTVT.

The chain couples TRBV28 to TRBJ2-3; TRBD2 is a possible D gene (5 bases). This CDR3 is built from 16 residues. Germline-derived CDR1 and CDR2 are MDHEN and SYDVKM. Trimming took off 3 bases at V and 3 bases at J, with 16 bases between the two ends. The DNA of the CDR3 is TGTGCCAGCAGTTTGCAACCTAGCTCACAGACAGATACGCAGTATTTT. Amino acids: CASSLQPSSQTDTQYF.